This TCR beta chain was recorded in a study of response to subunit inactivated influenza vaccine. Study-wide points: Authors proposed each seasonal influenza vaccination draws in few new T cells.

This clonotype was counted at least ten times. Antigen: not known. Germline lookup yields CDR1 DFQATT and CDR2 SNEGSKA (reference sequence). Trimming pared 6 bases from V and 0 bases from J, leaving 9 bases between. The CDR3 is 13 amino acids. Using its own MiXCR run on the RT-PCR reads, TCRdb lists one record per CDR3 protein. The sample yields about 700,000 distinct CDR3 sequences, approximately 15% seen once. Sequencing used PBMCs from blood, obtained approximately 15 days before vaccination. The gene calls are TRBV20-1 and TRBJ2-1; weak D call: TRBD2 (5 bases). This clonotype was obtained from a man aged 45-65 years who received an inactivated influenza vaccine. For the CDR3, the DNA is TGCAGTGCCGGTGGGAGCTCCTACAATGAGCAGTTCTTC. As protein: CSAGGSSYNEQFF.